This entry concerns a single TCR beta chain. Its specificity is unknown. This sample is part of a study of regulatory T cells in long-lasting Graves disease. General study results and limits: New patients shared fewer public clonotypes (966) than persistent patients did (roughly 2,500).

The CDR3 runs 13 residues. The V and J ends lost 2 bases and 7 bases respectively, with 9 bases between them. Germline CDR1 is SGHDN and CDR2 is FVKESK. CDR3 regions were amplified by Arm-PCR using iRepertoire HTBI primers to build TCR beta libraries. MiXCR, applied by TCRdb to the multiplex PCR reads, yields one record per CDR3 protein. This sample has 530,000 or so distinct CDR3 sequences, with 15% to 20% found just once. Regarding time point: newly diagnosed GD, antithyroid drugs for less than 3 months. The authors made the TCR library using RNA they extracted from PBMCs. A further study also used this sample, focusing on T cells in Graves' hyperthyroidism and ophthalmopathy. This second study says: Model output signaled ophthalmopathy a median 6.5 months ahead of onset.

The TCR was taken from a young man with Graves disease. The chain carries TRBV14 and TRBJ2-1; D remains ambiguous. Sample: peripheral blood mononuclear cells (PBMCs), taken at new diagnosis, from a patient treated with antithyroid drugs. The CDR3 coding sequence is TGTGCCAGCAGCCAATATGTGGCTAATGAGCAGTTCTTC. This codes for CASSQYVANEQFF.